The present T cell receptor beta chain was sequenced within a study of cytomegalovirus exposure and HLA in healthy donors. About the research overall: Early released data comprised around 80 million unique TCRs from HLA-typed donors. General study results and limits: A previous analysis found most TCR beta V segments productive roughly 90% or roughly 30% of the time. Analysis was carried out at a later point, and it linked a missense DCLRE1C variant to TCR beta V- and J-gene trimming.

PCR employed 60 Vbeta and 13 Jbeta primers. Assay: immunoSEQ multiplex PCR; the TCRdb copy retains only in-frame clones and omits some. The table shows roughly 120,000 clones, with around 61% occurring only once. Per germline, CDR1 SGDLS and CDR2 YYNGEE. J was trimmed by 5 bases and V by 3 bases; bases with no gene match: 9. The CDR3 loop spans 15 amino acids. Regarding this clone: What it binds is not known.

The chain couples TRBV9 to TRBJ2-5; TRBD2 matches 8 bases. Sequencing was performed on PBMCs. This clonotype was sampled from a woman younger than 45 in good health and CMV-seronegative. Written as DNA, the CDR3 is TGTGCCAGCAGCGGGCCGGGAGGGGTCGGTGAGACCCAGTACTTC. Residues: CASSGPGGVGETQYF.